The sample holds a few counts of the clone carrying this TCR beta chain. The target antigen is unknown. TCRdb used MiXCR to reprocess the reads, holding one entry per CDR3 protein. The sample yields some 99,000 distinct CDR3 sequences, about 30% seen once. The source of the sample is a study of T cell repertoires in cytomegalovirus infection. Study overall: Public TCR beta signatures provided an indication of both CMV infection and a matching HLA type.

V gave up 1 base and J gave up 0 bases, with 9 bases separating them. Per the germline V gene, CDR1 is DFQATT and CDR2 is SNEGSKA (reference sequence). CDR3 length equals 14 residues. The study's findings and limits: Ex vivo responses were dominated by HLA-C-restricted CMV-specific TCR beta clonotypes. Carriage of CMV together with the relevant HLA was identifiable through cumulative public TCR beta family frequency.

The V gene is TRBV20-1, the J gene TRBJ1-1; no firm D call. The source was CD8+ T cells from cultured PBMCs, collected from culture after CMV antigen stimulation. The TCR was taken from a human donor in good health (CMV status not recorded). Some clones in this sample may be carry-over from other donors' samples. DNA of the CDR3: TGCAGTGCTAGAGGACGACTTATGAACACTGAAGCTTTCTTT. Translated, it gives CSARGRLMNTEAFF.